The following is a T cell receptor beta chain sequence with its context. Its antigen is unknown. Base qualities are not at hand, and no much larger clone is one base apart. Collaborating institutions collected whole blood in K2EDTA tubes following their own protocols. Collaborator samples were shipped for TCRbeta analysis as frozen whole blood, isolated PBMCs, or DNA extracted from either sample type. The sample originates from a study of blood T cell repertoires in COVID-19 (dated by TCRdb to 2020 to 2022). In terms of the full investigation: Samples from collaborators originated in the United States, Italy and Spain and spanned both the acute and convalescent phases of COVID-19. Nearly every sample came with metadata listing a de-identified subject ID, COVID-19 status, age in years and sex. The dataset comprised deeply sampled blood TCRbeta repertoires from subjects exposed to, actively infected with, or recovered from COVID-19. Where available, HLA class I and class II types were taken from metadata supplied by the sample provider and were not determined by assay-based typing. The material from the prospective study consisted of cDNA or gDNA derived from T cells, B-cell-depleted T cells, or PBMCs. The samples were drawn from two sources: the first 160 participants of the ongoing ImmuneRACE study, and 1,254 subjects contributed by 6 global collaborators. The repertoires were made available in a free public database intended to serve as a resource for research on the immune response to SARS-CoV-2.

The CDR3 goes from the cysteine to the phenylalanine over 14 residues. The entry retains the CDR3 DNA only, 42 bases that are in frame from base 1. The V and J ends are trimmed by 3 bases and 4 bases, leaving 9 bases between them. The germline V gene specifies SGHTA as CDR1 and FQGNSA as CDR2. TCRbeta CDR3 regions were amplified from genomic DNA using the immunoSEQ Assay, a bias-controlled multiplex PCR. The paper's data handling went like this. The number of nucleated cells in each sample was estimated by amplification of reference gene primers within the assay. To quantify the absolute abundance of each unique TCRbeta CDR3 rearrangement, sequence reads were collapsed and filtered. For each sample, productive Simpson clonality was calculated as the square root of Simpson's diversity index over productive rearrangements. Drawn from immuneACCESS, this table holds only the in-frame rearrangements with V and J called that TCRdb kept. Clones are partly lost; checked studies trace under half to an unresolved V gene and leave the rest unexplained. Clone size and V and J calls were adopted from that table, with D and trimming inferred from the DNA. The sample table shows about 58,000 clones, and 90% are seen once. The top ten constitute approximately 13% of the sample.

Overall study results and their limits: How much clinical and demographic metadata was included differed by source and by participant, and the metadata was provided uncurated.

Here the chain combines TRBV7-2 and TRBJ1-4, and perhaps TRBD1 as D gene, on 5 matching bases. Sequencing was performed on peripheral blood. This TCR was recovered from a man aged 55 to 70 with active COVID-19. The CDR3 protein sequence reads: CASSFGGNNEKLFF. The bases read TGTGCCAGCAGCTTCGGGGGGAATAATGAAAAACTGTTTTTT.